This entry describes one T cell receptor (beta chain). This sample is part of a study of T cell repertoires in cytomegalovirus infection. A single record per CDR3 protein comes from TCRdb applying MiXCR to the reads. Of some 180,000 distinct CDR3 sequences listed, 17% were seen once; the top ten hold about 25%. CDR3 length: 12 residues. Trimming pared 7 bases from V and 5 bases from J, leaving 15 bases between. Germline V gives CDR1 SQVTM, CDR2 ANQGSEA. The clonotype originates from a human donor in good health (CMV status not recorded). Some clones in this sample may be carry-over from other donors' samples. The rearrangement uses TRBV29-1 and TRBJ2-7; no reliable D call. The sequencing sample was made of CD8+ T cells from PBMCs. The CDR3 loop reads CSALLQADEQYF. The CDR3 region has the DNA TGCAGCGCTTTGCTTCAGGCGGACGAGCAGTACTTC.